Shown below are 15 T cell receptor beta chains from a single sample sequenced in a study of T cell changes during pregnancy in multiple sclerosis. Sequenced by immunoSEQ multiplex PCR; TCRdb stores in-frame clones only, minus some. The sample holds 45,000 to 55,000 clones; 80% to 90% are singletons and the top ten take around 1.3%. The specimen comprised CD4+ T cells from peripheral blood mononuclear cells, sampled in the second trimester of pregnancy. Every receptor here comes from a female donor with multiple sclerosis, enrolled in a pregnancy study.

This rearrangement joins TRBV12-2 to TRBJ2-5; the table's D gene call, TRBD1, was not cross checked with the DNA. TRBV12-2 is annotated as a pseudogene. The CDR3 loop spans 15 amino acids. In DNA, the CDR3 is TGTGCAAGTCGCTTAGTCCCGCAGGGGTGGGAGACCCAGTACTTC. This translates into CASRLVPQGWETQYF.

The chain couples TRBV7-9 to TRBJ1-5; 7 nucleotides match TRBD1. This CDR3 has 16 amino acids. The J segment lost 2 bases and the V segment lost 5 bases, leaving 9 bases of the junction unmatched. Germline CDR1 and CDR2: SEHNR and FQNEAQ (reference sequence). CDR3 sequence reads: CASSASTGLGNQPQHF. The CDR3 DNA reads TGTGCCAGCAGCGCCTCGACAGGGTTGGGCAATCAGCCCCAGCATTTT.

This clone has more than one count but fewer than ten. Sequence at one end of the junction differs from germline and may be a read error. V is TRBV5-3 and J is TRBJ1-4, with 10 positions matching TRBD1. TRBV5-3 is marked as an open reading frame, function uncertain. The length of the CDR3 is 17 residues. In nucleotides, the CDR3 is TGTGCCAGAAGGTTGGGGACAGGGGACAAACGTAATGAAAAACTGTTTTTT. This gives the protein CARRLGTGDKRNEKLFF.

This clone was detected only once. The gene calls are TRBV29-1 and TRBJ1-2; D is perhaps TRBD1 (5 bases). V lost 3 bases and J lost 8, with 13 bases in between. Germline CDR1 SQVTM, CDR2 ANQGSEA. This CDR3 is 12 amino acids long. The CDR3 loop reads CSVDRQGEGYTF. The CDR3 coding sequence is TGCAGCGTTGATAGGCAGGGCGAGGGCTACACCTTC.

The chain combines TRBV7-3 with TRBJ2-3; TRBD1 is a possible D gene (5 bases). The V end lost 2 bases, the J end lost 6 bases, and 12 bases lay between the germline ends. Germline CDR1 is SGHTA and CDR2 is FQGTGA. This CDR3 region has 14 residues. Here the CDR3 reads CASSLGAAPDTQYF. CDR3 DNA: TGTGCCAGCAGCTTAGGGGCAGCCCCCGATACGCAGTATTTT. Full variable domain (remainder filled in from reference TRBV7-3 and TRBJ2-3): GAGVSQTPSNKVTEKGKYVELRCDPISGHTALYWYRQSLGQGPEFLIYFQGTGAADDSGLPNDRFFAVRPEGSVSTLKIQRTERGDSAVYLCASSLGAAPDTQYFGPGTRLTVL.

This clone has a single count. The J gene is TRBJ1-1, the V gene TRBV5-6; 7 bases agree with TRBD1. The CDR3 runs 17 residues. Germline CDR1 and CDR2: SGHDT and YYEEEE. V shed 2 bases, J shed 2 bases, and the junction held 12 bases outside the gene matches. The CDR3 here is CASSFYGPGQSNTEAFF. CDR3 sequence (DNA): TGTGCCAGCAGCTTTTACGGACCGGGACAGAGTAACACTGAAGCTTTCTTT.

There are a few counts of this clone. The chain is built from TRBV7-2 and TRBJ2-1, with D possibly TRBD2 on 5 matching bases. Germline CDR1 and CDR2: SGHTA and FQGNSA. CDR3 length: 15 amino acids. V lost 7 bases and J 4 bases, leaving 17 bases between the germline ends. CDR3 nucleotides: TGTGCCAGCACTACCGGGGAACATCCATACAATGAGCAGTTCTTC. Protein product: CASTTGEHPYNEQFF.

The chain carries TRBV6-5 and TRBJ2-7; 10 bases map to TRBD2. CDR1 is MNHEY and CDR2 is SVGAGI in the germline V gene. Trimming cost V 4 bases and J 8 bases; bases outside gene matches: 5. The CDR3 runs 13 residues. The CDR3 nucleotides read TGTGCCAGCAGTTCAGGACTAGCGGTAAAGCAGTACTTC. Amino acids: CASSSGLAVKQYF.

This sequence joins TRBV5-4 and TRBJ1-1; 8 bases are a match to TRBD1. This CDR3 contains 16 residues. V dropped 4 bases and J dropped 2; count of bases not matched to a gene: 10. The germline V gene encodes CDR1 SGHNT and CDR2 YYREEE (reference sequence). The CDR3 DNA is TGTGCCAGCAGCCTCTCCCCGACAGGGGATAACACTGAAGCTTTCTTT. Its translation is CASSLSPTGDNTEAFF.

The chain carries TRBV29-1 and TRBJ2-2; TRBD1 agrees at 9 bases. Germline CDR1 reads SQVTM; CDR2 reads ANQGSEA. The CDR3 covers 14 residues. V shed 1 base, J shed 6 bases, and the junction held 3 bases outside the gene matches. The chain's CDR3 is CSVEGNRGPGELFF. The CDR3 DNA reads TGCAGCGTTGAAGGGAACAGGGGGCCCGGGGAGCTGTTTTTT.

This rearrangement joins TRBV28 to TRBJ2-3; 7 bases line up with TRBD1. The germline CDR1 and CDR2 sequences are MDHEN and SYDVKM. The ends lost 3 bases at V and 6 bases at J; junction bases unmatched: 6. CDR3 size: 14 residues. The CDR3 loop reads CASSFFLRGDTQYF. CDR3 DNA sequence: TGTGCCAGCAGTTTTTTTCTCAGGGGGGATACGCAGTATTTT. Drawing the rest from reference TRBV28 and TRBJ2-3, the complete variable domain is DVKVTQSSRYLVKRTGEKVFLECVQDMDHENMFWYRQDPGLGLRLIYFSYDVKMKEKGDIPEGYSVSREKKERFSLILESASTNQTSMYLCASSFFLRGDTQYFGPGTRLTVL.

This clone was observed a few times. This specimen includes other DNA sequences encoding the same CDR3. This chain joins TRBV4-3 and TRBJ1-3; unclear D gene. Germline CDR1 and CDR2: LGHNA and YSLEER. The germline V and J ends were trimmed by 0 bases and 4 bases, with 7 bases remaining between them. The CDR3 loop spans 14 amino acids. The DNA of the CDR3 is TGCGCCAGCAGCCAAGATTTTCAAGGAAACACCATATATTTT. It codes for CASSQDFQGNTIYF.

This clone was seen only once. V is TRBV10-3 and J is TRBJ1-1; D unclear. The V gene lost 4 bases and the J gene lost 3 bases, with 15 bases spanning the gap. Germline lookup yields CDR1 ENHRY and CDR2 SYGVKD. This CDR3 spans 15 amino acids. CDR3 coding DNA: TGTGCCATCAGTGGCTCAGGTAGGATGGACACTGAAGCTTTCTTT. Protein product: CAISGSGRMDTEAFF.

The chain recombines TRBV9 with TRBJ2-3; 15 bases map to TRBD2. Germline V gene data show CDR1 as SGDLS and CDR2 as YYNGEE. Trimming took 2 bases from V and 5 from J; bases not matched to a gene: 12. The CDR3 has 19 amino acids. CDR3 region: CASSVGEGTSGRWGDTQYF. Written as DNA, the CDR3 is TGTGCCAGCAGCGTCGGGGAGGGGACTAGCGGGAGGTGGGGAGATACGCAGTATTTT.

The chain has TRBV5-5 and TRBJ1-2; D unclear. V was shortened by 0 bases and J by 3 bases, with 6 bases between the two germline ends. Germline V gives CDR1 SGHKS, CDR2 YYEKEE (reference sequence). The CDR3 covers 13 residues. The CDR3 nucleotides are TGTGCCAGCAGCTTGGATCCAGACTATGGCTACACCTTC. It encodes CASSLDPDYGYTF. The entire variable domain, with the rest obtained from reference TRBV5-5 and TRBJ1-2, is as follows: DAGVTQSPTHLIKTRGQQVTLRCSPISGHKSVSWYQQVLGQGPQFIFQYYEKEERGRGNFPDRFSARQFPNYSSELNVNALLLGDSALYLCASSLDPDYGYTFGSGTRLTVV.